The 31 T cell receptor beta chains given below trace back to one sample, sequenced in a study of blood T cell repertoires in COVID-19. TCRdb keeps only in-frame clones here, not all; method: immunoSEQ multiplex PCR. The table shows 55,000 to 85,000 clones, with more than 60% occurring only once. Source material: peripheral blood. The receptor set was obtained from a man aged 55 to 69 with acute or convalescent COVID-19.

CDR3 nucleotide sequence: TGTGCCAGCAGCCCGGGGTCCGACCTTACCCCAACTAATGAAAAACTGTTTTTT. This translates into CASSPGSDLTPTNEKLFF. The chain combines TRBV28 with TRBJ1-4; D uncertain. CDR3 length equals 18 residues. V was shortened by 6 bases and J by 0 bases, with 20 bases between the two germline ends. CDR1 and CDR2 from the germline V gene are MDHEN and SYDVKM.

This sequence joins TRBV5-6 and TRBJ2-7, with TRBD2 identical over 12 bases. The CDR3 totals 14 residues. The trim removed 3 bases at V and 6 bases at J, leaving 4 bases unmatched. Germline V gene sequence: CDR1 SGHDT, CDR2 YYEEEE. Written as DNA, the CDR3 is TGTGCCAGCAGCTCGGGACTAGCGGGCTCCGAGCAGTACTTC. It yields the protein CASSSGLAGSEQYF.

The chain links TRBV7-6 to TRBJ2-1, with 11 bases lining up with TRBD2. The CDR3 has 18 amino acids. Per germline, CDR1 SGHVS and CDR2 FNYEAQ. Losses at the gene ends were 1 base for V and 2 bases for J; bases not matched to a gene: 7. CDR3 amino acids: CASSLGDLSGGAYNEQFF. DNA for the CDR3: TGTGCCAGCAGCTTAGGGGATCTTAGCGGGGGGGCCTACAATGAGCAGTTCTTC.

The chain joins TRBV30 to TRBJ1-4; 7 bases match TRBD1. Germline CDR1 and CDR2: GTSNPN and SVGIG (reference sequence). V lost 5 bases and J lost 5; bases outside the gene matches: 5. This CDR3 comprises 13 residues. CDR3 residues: CAWDRVGNEKLFF. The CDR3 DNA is TGTGCCTGGGACAGGGTTGGAAATGAAAAACTGTTTTTT.

CDR3 bases: TGCGCCAGCAGCAAGGGGACTAGCGGGGGTAGCACAGATACGCAGTATTTT. It specifies CASSKGTSGGSTDTQYF. The chain employs TRBV5-1 and TRBJ2-3; 14 bases fit TRBD2. Trimming removed 4 bases from V and 0 bases from J; junction bases left unmatched: 4. The CDR3 contains 17 residues. The germline gives CDR1 SGHRS, CDR2 YFSETQ.

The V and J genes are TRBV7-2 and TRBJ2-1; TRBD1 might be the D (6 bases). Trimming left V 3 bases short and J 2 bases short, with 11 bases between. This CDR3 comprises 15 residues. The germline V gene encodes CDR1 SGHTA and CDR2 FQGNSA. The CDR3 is CASSFRTAAYNEQFF. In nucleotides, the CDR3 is TGTGCCAGCAGCTTCCGGACAGCCGCCTACAATGAGCAGTTCTTC.

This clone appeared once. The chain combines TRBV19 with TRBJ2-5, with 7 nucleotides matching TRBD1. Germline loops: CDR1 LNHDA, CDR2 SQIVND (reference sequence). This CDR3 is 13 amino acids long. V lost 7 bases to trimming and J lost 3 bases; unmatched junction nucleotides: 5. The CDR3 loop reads CASTRTGEETQYF. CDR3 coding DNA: TGTGCCAGTACCAGAACAGGGGAAGAGACCCAGTACTTC.

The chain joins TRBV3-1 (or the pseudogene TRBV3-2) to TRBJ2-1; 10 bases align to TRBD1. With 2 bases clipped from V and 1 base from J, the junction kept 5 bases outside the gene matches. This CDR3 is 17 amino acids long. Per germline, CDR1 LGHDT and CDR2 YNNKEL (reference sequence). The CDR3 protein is CASSQIPGQGSYNEQFF. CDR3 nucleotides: TGTGCCAGCAGCCAAATCCCGGGACAGGGGTCCTACAATGAGCAGTTCTTC.

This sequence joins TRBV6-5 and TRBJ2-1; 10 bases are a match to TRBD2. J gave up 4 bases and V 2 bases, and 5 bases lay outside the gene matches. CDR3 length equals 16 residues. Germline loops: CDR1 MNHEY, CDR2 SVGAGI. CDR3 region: CASSYTGTSVYNEQFF. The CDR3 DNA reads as TGTGCCAGCAGTTACACCGGGACTAGCGTATACAATGAGCAGTTCTTC.

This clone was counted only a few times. The CDR3 loop reads CASSRSPGTGDEKLFF. For the CDR3, the DNA is TGTGCCAGCAGCCGGAGCCCCGGGACAGGGGATGAAAAACTGTTTTTT. The chain uses TRBV7-9 and TRBJ1-4, with TRBD1 identical over 10 bases. V shed 5 bases and J 6 bases; nucleotides not matched to a gene: 9. The CDR3 sequence is 16 residues long. CDR1 SEHNR and CDR2 FQNEAQ come from the germline V gene (reference sequence).

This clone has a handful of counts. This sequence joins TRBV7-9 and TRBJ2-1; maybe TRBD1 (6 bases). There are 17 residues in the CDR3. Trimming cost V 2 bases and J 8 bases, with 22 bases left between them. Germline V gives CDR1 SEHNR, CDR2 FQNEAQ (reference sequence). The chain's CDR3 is CASSLIGNRDVIDEQFF. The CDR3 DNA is TGTGCCAGCAGCTTAATTGGGAACAGGGATGTTATCGATGAGCAGTTCTTC.

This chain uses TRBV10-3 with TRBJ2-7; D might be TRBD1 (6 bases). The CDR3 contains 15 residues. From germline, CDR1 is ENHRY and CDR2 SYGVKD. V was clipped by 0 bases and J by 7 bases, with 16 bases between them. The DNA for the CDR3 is TGTGCCATCAGTGAGTCGAGGTCAGGGGAGTTAGAGCAGTACTTC. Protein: CAISESRSGELEQYF.

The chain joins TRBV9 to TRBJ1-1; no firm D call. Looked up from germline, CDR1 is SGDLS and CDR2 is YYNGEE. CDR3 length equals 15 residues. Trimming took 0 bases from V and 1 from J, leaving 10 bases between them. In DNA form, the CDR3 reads TGTGCCAGCAGCGTAGACGTCGGGGAGAACACTGAAGCTTTCTTT. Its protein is CASSVDVGENTEAFF. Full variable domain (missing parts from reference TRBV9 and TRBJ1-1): DSGVTQTPKHLITATGQRVTLRCSPRSGDLSVYWYQQSLDQGLQFLIQYYNGEERAKGNILERFSAQQFPDLHSELNLSSLELGDSALYFCASSVDVGENTEAFFGQGTRLTVV.

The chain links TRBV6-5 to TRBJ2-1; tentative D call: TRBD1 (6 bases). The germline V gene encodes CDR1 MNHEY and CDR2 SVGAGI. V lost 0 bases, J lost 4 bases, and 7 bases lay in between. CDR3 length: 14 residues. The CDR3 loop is CASSYSQGYNEQFF. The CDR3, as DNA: TGTGCCAGCAGTTACTCACAGGGATACAATGAGCAGTTCTTC.

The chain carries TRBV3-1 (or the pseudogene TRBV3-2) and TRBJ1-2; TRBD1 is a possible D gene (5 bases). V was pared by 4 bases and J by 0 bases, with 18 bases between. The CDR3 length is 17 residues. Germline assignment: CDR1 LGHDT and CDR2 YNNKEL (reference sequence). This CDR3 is CASSLQTVVGANYGYTF. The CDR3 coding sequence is TGTGCCAGCAGCCTACAGACAGTTGTAGGGGCTAACTATGGCTACACCTTC.

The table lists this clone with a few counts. DNA of the CDR3: TGTGCCAGCAGCGCCCCGGGACTAGCGAACACCGGGGAGCTGTTTTTT. This sequence encodes CASSAPGLANTGELFF. This chain connects TRBV9 to TRBJ2-2, with 8 bases that match TRBD2. Germline V gene lookup returns CDR1 SGDLS and CDR2 YYNGEE. Unmatched junction bases numbered 4, after V lost 3 bases and J lost 0 bases. CDR3 length: 16 amino acids.

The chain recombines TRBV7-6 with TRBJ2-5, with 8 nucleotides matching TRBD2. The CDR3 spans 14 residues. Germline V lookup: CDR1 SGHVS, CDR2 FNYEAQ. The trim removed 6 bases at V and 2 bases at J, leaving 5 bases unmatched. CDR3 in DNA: TGTGCCAGCAGTCCCGGGACTAGGCAAGAGACCCAGTACTTC. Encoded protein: CASSPGTRQETQYF.

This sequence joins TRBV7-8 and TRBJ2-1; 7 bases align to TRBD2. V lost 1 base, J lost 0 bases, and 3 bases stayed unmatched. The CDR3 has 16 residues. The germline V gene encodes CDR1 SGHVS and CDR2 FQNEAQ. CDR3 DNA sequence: TGTGCCAGCAGCTTAGTGGGGGGGGGCTCCTACAATGAGCAGTTCTTC. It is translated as CASSLVGGGSYNEQFF.

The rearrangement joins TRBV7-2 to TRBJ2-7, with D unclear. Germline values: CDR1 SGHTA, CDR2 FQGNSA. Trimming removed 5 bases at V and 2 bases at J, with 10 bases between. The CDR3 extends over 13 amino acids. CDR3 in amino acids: CASSPRAPYEQYV. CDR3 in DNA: TGTGCCAGCAGCCCCCGAGCCCCCTACGAGCAGTACGTC.

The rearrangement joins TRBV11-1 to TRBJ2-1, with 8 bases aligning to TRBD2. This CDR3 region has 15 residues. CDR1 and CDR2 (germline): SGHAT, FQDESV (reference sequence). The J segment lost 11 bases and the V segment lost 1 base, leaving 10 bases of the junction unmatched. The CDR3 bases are TGTGCCAGCAGCTTAGGCCCGGGAGGGCCCATTAAGCAGTTCTTC. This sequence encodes CASSLGPGGPIKQFF.

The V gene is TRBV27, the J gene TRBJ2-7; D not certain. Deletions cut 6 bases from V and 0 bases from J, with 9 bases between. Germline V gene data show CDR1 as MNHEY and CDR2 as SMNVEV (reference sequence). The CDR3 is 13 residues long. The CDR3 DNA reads TGTGCCAGCAGGACTCGAATCTCCTACGAGCAGTACTTC. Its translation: CASRTRISYEQYF.

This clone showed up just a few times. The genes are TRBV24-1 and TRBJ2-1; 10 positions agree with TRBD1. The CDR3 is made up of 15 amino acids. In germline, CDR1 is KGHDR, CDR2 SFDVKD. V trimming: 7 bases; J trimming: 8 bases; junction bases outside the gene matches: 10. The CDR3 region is CATSDRGLGGDEQFF. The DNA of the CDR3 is TGTGCCACCAGCGACAGGGGGCTGGGGGGTGATGAGCAGTTCTTC.

CDR3 coding DNA: TGTGCCAGTAGCCTACAGGTATGGACTGAAGCTTTCTTT. Translating gives CASSLQVWTEAFF. The chain links TRBV19 to TRBJ1-1; possible D gene TRBD1, 5 bases. The ends were cut back, 6 bases at V and 5 bases at J, with 13 bases in the middle. The length of the CDR3 is 13 residues. The germline gives CDR1 LNHDA, CDR2 SQIVND (reference sequence).

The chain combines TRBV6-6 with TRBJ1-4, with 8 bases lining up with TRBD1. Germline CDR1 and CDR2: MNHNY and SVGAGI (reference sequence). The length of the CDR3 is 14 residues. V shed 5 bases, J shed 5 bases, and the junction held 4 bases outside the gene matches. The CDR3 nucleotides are TGTGCCAGCAGTCGACAGGGGCAAAATGAAAAACTGTTTTTT. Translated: CASSRQGQNEKLFF.

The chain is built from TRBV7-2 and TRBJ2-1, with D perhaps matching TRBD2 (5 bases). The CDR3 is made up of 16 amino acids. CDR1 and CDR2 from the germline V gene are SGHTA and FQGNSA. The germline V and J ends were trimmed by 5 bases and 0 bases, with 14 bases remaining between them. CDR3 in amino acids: CASSRASGSSYNEQFF. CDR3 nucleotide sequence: TGTGCCAGCAGCCGCGCCTCGGGGAGCTCCTACAATGAGCAGTTCTTC.

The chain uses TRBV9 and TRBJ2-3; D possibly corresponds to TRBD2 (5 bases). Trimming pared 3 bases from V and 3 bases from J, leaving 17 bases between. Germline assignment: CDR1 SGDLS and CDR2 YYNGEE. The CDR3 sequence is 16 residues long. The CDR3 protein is CASSGRPSGKTDTQYF. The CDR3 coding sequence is TGTGCCAGCAGCGGACGTCCCTCGGGGAAAACAGATACGCAGTATTTT.

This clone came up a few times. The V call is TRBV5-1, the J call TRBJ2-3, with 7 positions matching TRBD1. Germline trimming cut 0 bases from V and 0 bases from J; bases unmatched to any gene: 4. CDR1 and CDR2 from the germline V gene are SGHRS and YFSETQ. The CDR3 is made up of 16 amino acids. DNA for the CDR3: TGCGCCAGCAGCTTGGCCGGGACAGCTAGCACAGATACGCAGTATTTT. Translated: CASSLAGTASTDTQYF.

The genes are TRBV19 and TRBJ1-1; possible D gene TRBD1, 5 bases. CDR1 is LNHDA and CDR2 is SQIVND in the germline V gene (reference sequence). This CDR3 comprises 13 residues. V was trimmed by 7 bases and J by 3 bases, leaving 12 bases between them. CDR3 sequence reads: CASIRGRHTEAFF. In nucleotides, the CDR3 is TGTGCCAGTATTCGGGGGAGGCACACTGAAGCTTTCTTT. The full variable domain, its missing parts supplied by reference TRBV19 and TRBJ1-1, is DGGITQSPKYLFRKEGQNVTLSCEQNLNHDAMYWYRQDPGQGLRLIYYSQIVNDFQKGDIAEGYSVSREKKESFPLTVTSAQKNPTAFYLCASIRGRHTEAFFGQGTRLTVV.

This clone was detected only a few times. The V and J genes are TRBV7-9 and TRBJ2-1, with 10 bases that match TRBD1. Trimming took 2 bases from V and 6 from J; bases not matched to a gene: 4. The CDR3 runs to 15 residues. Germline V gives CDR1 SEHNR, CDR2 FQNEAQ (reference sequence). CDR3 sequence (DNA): TGTGCCAGCAGCTTACCCGGGACAGGGGCCAATGAGCAGTTCTTC. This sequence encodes CASSLPGTGANEQFF.

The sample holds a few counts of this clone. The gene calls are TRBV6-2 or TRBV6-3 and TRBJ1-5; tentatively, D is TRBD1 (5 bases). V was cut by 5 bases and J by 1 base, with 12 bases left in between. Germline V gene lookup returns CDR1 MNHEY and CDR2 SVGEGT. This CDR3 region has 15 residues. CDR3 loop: CASSSRVRSNQPQHF. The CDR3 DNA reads TGTGCCAGCAGTAGCAGGGTCCGGAGCAATCAGCCCCAGCATTTT.

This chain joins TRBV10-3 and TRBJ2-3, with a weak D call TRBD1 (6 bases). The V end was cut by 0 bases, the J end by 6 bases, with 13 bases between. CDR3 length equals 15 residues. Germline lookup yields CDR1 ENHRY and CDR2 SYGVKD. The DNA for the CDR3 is TGTGCCATCAGTGAGTCGCAGGGGCAGAGGGATACGCAGTATTTT. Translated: CAISESQGQRDTQYF.